The rows below give T cell receptor beta chains drawn from one sample of a study of T cells in Graves' hyperthyroidism and ophthalmopathy. TCRdb ran MiXCR on the multiplex PCR reads and lists one entry per CDR3 protein. The sample consists of around 300,000 distinct CDR3 sequences, about 19% of them appearing once. The sample taken for sequencing was blood. Receptors were obtained from a middle-aged man with Graves' ophthalmopathy. Both conserved end residues are part of each CDR3. The D gene is left open where the match is weak. Size is omitted from some rows. Given values are once, few, many or a class for expanded clones.

V	J	D	size	DNA	CDR3
TRBV30	TRBJ1-4	TRBD1	few	TGTGCCTGGAAAATGCCCGGACAGGGAATTTTTCGCGAAAAACTGTTTTTT	CAWKMPGQGIFREKLFF
TRBV10-2	TRBJ2-1	.	many	TGCGCCAGCAGTGATTTAGCGGACTCCTACAATGAGCAGTTCTTC	CASSDLADSYNEQFF
TRBV7-9	TRBJ2-7	.	few	TGTGCCAGCAGTCCGACGGGACGGGGGTACGAGCAGTACTTC	CASSPTGRGYEQYF
TRBV28	TRBJ2-5	.	many	TGTGCCAGCAGTTTAGCGGTTACGAAAGAGACCCAGTACTTC	CASSLAVTKETQYF
TRBV2	TRBJ1-2	.	many	TGTGCCAGCAGGAGACAGGAAGCTAACTATGGCTACACCTTC	CASRRQEANYGYTF
TRBV2	TRBJ2-1	TRBD2	many	TGTGCCATCACTAGCGGGAGGTCCCTCTCCTACAATGAGCAGTTCTTC	CAITSGRSLSYNEQFF
TRBV6-2/TRBV6-3	TRBJ1-5	.	many	TGTGCCAGCAGTTCCAGCGAGGAGCCCCAGCATTTT	CASSSSEEPQHF
TRBV2	TRBJ2-1	TRBD2	many	TGTGCCAGCAGGTCAACTAGCGGCACCTACAATGAGCAGTTCTTC	CASRSTSGTYNEQFF
TRBV14	TRBJ1-2	.	.	TGTGCCAGCAGCCAAGATCTAAATCCGGTATATGGCTACACCTTC	CASSQDLNPVYGYTF
TRBV14	TRBJ1-6	.	.	TGTGCCAGCAGCCAGGACACCCCACACCGGTATAATTCACCCCTCCACTTT	CASSQDTPHRYNSPLHF
TRBV20-1	TRBJ2-3	.	few	TGCAGTGCTGGGACGGTATACACAGATACGCAGTATTTT	CSAGTVYTDTQYF
TRBV2	TRBJ2-7	TRBD2	.	TGTGCCAGCAGTAACAAGGGACTAGGGGGGCCCTACGAGCAGTACTTC	CASSNKGLGGPYEQYF
TRBV28	TRBJ2-1	TRBD2	many	TGTGCCAGCAGTTTAAGCGGGAGTAGTAATGAGCAGTTCTTC	CASSLSGSSNEQFF
TRBV19	TRBJ2-2	.	few	TGTGCCAGTAGTATAGGGCGGGTCAATCGCGCCGGGGAGCTGTTTTTT	CASSIGRVNRAGELFF
TRBV7-3	TRBJ2-2	.	.	TGTGCCAGCAGCTCTTCGTTTGGGGAGCTGTTTTTT	CASSSSFGELFF
TRBV18	TRBJ2-5	.	few	TGTGCCAGCTCACCGACTTTCCAAGAGACCCAGTACTTC	CASSPTFQETQYF
TRBV20-1	TRBJ2-7	TRBD1	few	TGCAGTGCCACGACAGGGGGCCACGTCTACGAGCAGTACTTC	CSATTGGHVYEQYF
TRBV18	TRBJ2-7	TRBD1	few	TGTGCCAGCTCACCGGGACAGGGGCTCAATGAGCAGTACTTC	CASSPGQGLNEQYF
TRBV20-1	TRBJ1-1	.	few	TGCAGTGCAAGCTTGGAGACCACTGAAGCTTTCTTT	CSASLETTEAFF
TRBV15	TRBJ2-1	.	.	TGTGCCACCAGCAGAGGGGACCCTTCTAATGAGCAGTTCTTC	CATSRGDPSNEQFF
TRBV6-1	TRBJ2-5	TRBD2	.	TGTGCCAGCAGAGGAACAGGGGTCTTTCGACTAGCGGAAGAGACCCAGTACTTC	CASRGTGVFRLAEETQYF
TRBV27	TRBJ1-5	.	.	TGTGCCAGCAGTTTAAGGGTTGGTCAGCCCCAGCATTTT	CASSLRVGQPQHF
TRBV11-2	TRBJ2-7	TRBD1	many	TGTGCCAGCAGCCCCCGGGACAGGGTAGGCGAGCAGTACTTC	CASSPRDRVGEQYF
TRBV2	TRBJ1-5	TRBD1	.	TGTGCCAGCAAGAGGGGGGAAGGGACAGGCCAGCATTTT	CASKRGEGTGQHF
TRBV5-1	TRBJ2-7	.	.	TGCGCCAGCAGGGTCCCCCTGGGGGACGGCGACGAGCAGTACTTC	CASRVPLGDGDEQYF
TRBV3-1	TRBJ2-7	.	many	TGTGCCAGCAGCCAGAGCGGAAGCCCCGCCTACGAGCAGTACTTC	CASSQSGSPAYEQYF
TRBV5-1	TRBJ2-7	TRBD2	many	TGCGCCAGCAGCTTGGTGGCGGGAGCCCTCCCGGGAGAGCAGTACTTC	CASSLVAGALPGEQYF
TRBV7-3	TRBJ1-6	TRBD1	.	TGTGCCAGCGGACAGGGGGGGAACTCACCCCTCCACTTT	CASGQGGNSPLHF
TRBV6-1	TRBJ2-7	.	many	TGTGCCAGCAGTAGGTCAGGGCTAGCTGACCAGGGGGAGCAGTACTTC	CASSRSGLADQGEQYF
TRBV5-1	TRBJ2-1	TRBD2	many	TGCGCCAGCAGCTGGAGGACTAGCGGGAGGGAAGATGAGCAGTTCTTC	CASSWRTSGREDEQFF
TRBV7-9	TRBJ2-3	TRBD2	.	TGTGCCAGCAGCCTCGGGACTAGCACAGGTACGCAGTATTTT	CASSLGTSTGTQYF
TRBV9	TRBJ2-4	TRBD1	.	TGTGCCAGCAGCGTTGGACAGGGACTAGCCAAAAACATTCAGTACTTC	CASSVGQGLAKNIQYF
TRBV11-2	TRBJ2-3	.	many	TGTGCCAGCAGCTTAGACGGGGTTAGCACAGATACGCAGTATTTT	CASSLDGVSTDTQYF